A single TCR beta chain is shown here with its context. Its antigen is currently unknown. The sample is drawn from a study of cytomegalovirus exposure and HLA in healthy donors. Points from the study as a whole: CMV serostatus alone was available as immune exposure information. It was in a later analysis that TCR association rates were seen to vary by HLA locus, highest for DRB1 and lowest for HLA-C.

The PCR ran on 60 Vbeta and 13 Jbeta primers. The data were produced by immunoSEQ multiplex PCR, yet TCRdb's version contains in-frame clones alone and is incomplete. The top ten clones hold more than 3% of a sample with fewer than 200,000 clones, around 84% of them seen once. This cohort consisted of healthy bone marrow donors. CDR1 and CDR2 from the germline V gene are LNHDA and SQIVND (reference sequence). The CDR3 extends over 13 amino acids. The V gene lost 7 bases and the J gene lost 7 bases, with 16 bases spanning the gap. Sequencing was performed on PBMCs. This sequence originates from a man aged 35-49 years in good health and CMV-seropositive. The gene calls are TRBV19 and TRBJ1-1; the D gene is possibly TRBD1 (6 bases). The CDR3 region is CASTSQGFGEAFF. The CDR3 coding sequence is TGTGCCAGTACTTCTCAGGGGTTTGGTGAAGCTTTCTTT.